The rows below give T cell receptor beta chains drawn from one sample of a study of OX40 agonist ivuxolimab in advanced cancers. Data came from immunoSEQ multiplex PCR; TCRdb stores just in-frame clones and leaves some out. The repertoire holds around 41,000 clones, 85% seen once, with less than 3.5% in the top ten. The sequencing here drew on CD4+ or CD8+ T cells sorted from blood, taken in a trial of the OX40 agonist ivuxolimab. The receptors come from an adult with an advanced solid tumor such as melanoma, head and neck, liver or kidney cancer. CDR3s include the opening cysteine and the closing phenylalanine or tryptophan. A D gene is named only where the DNA matches it firmly. Clone size is not always given. Where it is, it says once, few, many or a class for expanded clones.

V gene: TRBV10-2; J gene: TRBJ2-7; CDR3 length: 13; clone size: few; D gene: TRBD2; CDR3 DNA: TGCGCCAGCAGTGAGACTCGACTAGCGGGACGGTACTTC; CDR3 protein: CASSETRLAGRYF
V gene: TRBV28; J gene: TRBJ2-7; CDR3 length: 15; clone size: once; D gene: TRBD2; CDR3 DNA: TGTGCCAGCACGTCTGGGACTAGCGGGAGTTACGAGCAGTACTTC; CDR3 protein: CASTSGTSGSYEQYF
V gene: TRBV28; J gene: TRBJ2-7; CDR3 length: 15; clone size: .; D gene: .; CDR3 DNA: TGTGCCAGCAGTTCGCTAGTTGACAGTTCCTACGAGCAGTACTTC; CDR3 protein: CASSSLVDSSYEQYF
V gene: TRBV11-2; J gene: TRBJ2-3; CDR3 length: 15; clone size: .; D gene: TRBD2; CDR3 DNA: TGTGCCAGTTCCATACTAGCGGGAGTTACAGATACGCAGTATTTT; CDR3 protein: CASSILAGVTDTQYF
V gene: TRBV19; J gene: TRBJ2-1; CDR3 length: 13; clone size: .; D gene: TRBD1; CDR3 DNA: TGTGCCAGTTCTGGACAGGGGCTAATCGAGCAGTTCTTC; CDR3 protein: CASSGQGLIEQFF
V gene: TRBV18; J gene: TRBJ2-4; CDR3 length: 14; clone size: .; D gene: .; CDR3 DNA: TGTGCCAGCTCACTGGGTCAGGCCAAAAACATTCAGTACTTC; CDR3 protein: CASSLGQAKNIQYF
V gene: TRBV6-5; J gene: TRBJ2-2; CDR3 length: 15; clone size: .; D gene: TRBD2; CDR3 DNA: TGTGCCAGCAGGAGGGACTACTCACGGGGCGGGGAGCTGTTTTTT; CDR3 protein: CASRRDYSRGGELFF
V gene: TRBV5-1; J gene: TRBJ2-3; CDR3 length: 13; clone size: few; D gene: TRBD2; CDR3 DNA: TGCGCCAGCAGCTTAGCGACTAGCGGGACGCAGTATTTT; CDR3 protein: CASSLATSGTQYF
V gene: TRBV7-9; J gene: TRBJ1-2; CDR3 length: 18; clone size: .; D gene: .; CDR3 DNA: TGTGCCAGCAGCTTATATCCGTATCAGAGACAGGCTAACTATGGCTACACCTTC; CDR3 protein: CASSLYPYQRQANYGYTF
V gene: TRBV25-1; J gene: TRBJ2-5; CDR3 length: 15; clone size: .; D gene: .; CDR3 DNA: TGTGCCAGCAGTGATCTAGGCAGGGACCAAGAGACCCAGTACTTC; CDR3 protein: CASSDLGRDQETQYF
V gene: TRBV28; J gene: TRBJ1-2; CDR3 length: 12; clone size: .; D gene: .; CDR3 DNA: TGTGCCAGCAGTTTGAGGAGCTATGGCTACACCTTC; CDR3 protein: CASSLRSYGYTF
V gene: TRBV7-9; J gene: TRBJ2-5; CDR3 length: 14; clone size: .; D gene: .; CDR3 DNA: TGTGCCAGCAGCCTCGGGACCATTGAAGAGACCCAGTACTTC; CDR3 protein: CASSLGTIEETQYF
V gene: TRBV30; J gene: TRBJ2-3; CDR3 length: 12; clone size: .; D gene: .; CDR3 DNA: TGTGCCTACCGGGACACAACGTATACGCAGTATTTT; CDR3 protein: CAYRDTTYTQYF
V gene: TRBV2; J gene: TRBJ2-7; CDR3 length: 13; clone size: .; D gene: TRBD2; CDR3 DNA: TGTGCCCGAAGAGTTAGCGGGGCCTACGAGCAGTACTTC; CDR3 protein: CARRVSGAYEQYF
V gene: TRBV9; J gene: TRBJ1-1; CDR3 length: 15; clone size: .; D gene: TRBD1; CDR3 DNA: TGTGCCAGCAGCGTAGTCGACAGGGGGAGCACTGAAGCTTTCTTT; CDR3 protein: CASSVVDRGSTEAFF
V gene: TRBV4-1; J gene: TRBJ2-7; CDR3 length: 16; clone size: once; D gene: .; CDR3 DNA: TGCGCCAGCAGCCAAACCCCGGGCACCGGCAGCTACGAGCAGTACTTC; CDR3 protein: CASSQTPGTGSYEQYF
V gene: TRBV7-9; J gene: TRBJ1-4; CDR3 length: 13; clone size: .; D gene: .; CDR3 DNA: TGTGCCAGCAGCTTGGACGGGAGGGAAAAACTGTTTTTT; CDR3 protein: CASSLDGREKLFF
V gene: TRBV7-7; J gene: TRBJ2-7; CDR3 length: 16; clone size: few; D gene: .; CDR3 DNA: TGTGCTAGCAGCTTAGGCCCTCGGGACATTACGTACGAGCAGTACTTC; CDR3 protein: CASSLGPRDITYEQYF
V gene: TRBV7-9; J gene: TRBJ2-7; CDR3 length: 14; clone size: .; D gene: TRBD1; CDR3 DNA: TGTGCCAGCAGTCCCGGGACAGGTCCCTACGAGCAGTACTTC; CDR3 protein: CASSPGTGPYEQYF
V gene: TRBV11-3; J gene: TRBJ1-2; CDR3 length: 13; clone size: .; D gene: .; CDR3 DNA: TGTGCCAGCTCTTCCGGGCCGGACTATGGCTACACCTTC; CDR3 protein: CASSSGPDYGYTF
V gene: TRBV25-1; J gene: TRBJ2-5; CDR3 length: 14; clone size: .; D gene: .; CDR3 DNA: TGTGCCAGCAGTCAAGGGGATGGGAGAGAGACCCAGTACTTC; CDR3 protein: CASSQGDGRETQYF
V gene: TRBV18; J gene: TRBJ1-5; CDR3 length: 18; clone size: .; D gene: .; CDR3 DNA: TGTGCCAGCTCACTCACCGACTGGGGCTCTTATAGCAATCAGCCCCAGCATTTT; CDR3 protein: CASSLTDWGSYSNQPQHF
V gene: TRBV28; J gene: TRBJ1-5; CDR3 length: 12; clone size: .; D gene: .; CDR3 DNA: TGTGCCAGCAGCCCCCTGGGACAGCCCCAGCATTTT; CDR3 protein: CASSPLGQPQHF
V gene: TRBV6-1; J gene: TRBJ2-7; CDR3 length: 13; clone size: .; D gene: .; CDR3 DNA: TGTGCCAGCAGTGTGACAGGTTCCTACGAGCAGTACTTC; CDR3 protein: CASSVTGSYEQYF
V gene: TRBV9; J gene: TRBJ2-5; CDR3 length: 16; clone size: .; D gene: TRBD2; CDR3 DNA: TGTGCCAGCAATAAAAAGGCTAGCGGACTCCAAGAGACCCAGTACTTC; CDR3 protein: CASNKKASGLQETQYF
V gene: TRBV19; J gene: TRBJ2-7; CDR3 length: 15; clone size: .; D gene: TRBD1; CDR3 DNA: TGTGCCAGTAGTATGAGGGGACAGGTCGGCTACGAGCAGTACTTC; CDR3 protein: CASSMRGQVGYEQYF
V gene: TRBV5-4; J gene: TRBJ1-1; CDR3 length: 13; clone size: .; D gene: .; CDR3 DNA: TGTGCCAGCAGCTTCGGCGGGAACACTGAAGCTTTCTTT; CDR3 protein: CASSFGGNTEAFF
V gene: TRBV28; J gene: TRBJ2-2; CDR3 length: 13; clone size: .; D gene: .; CDR3 DNA: TGTGCCCTTCGGATGGCGAACACCGGGGAGCTGTTTTTT; CDR3 protein: CALRMANTGELFF
V gene: TRBV28; J gene: TRBJ2-7; CDR3 length: 15; clone size: once; D gene: TRBD2; CDR3 DNA: TGTGCCAGCAGTTTTGTTGGAGCGGGAGTCCACGAGCAGTACTTC; CDR3 protein: CASSFVGAGVHEQYF
V gene: TRBV5-4; J gene: TRBJ2-7; CDR3 length: 14; clone size: .; D gene: TRBD2; CDR3 DNA: TGTGCCAGCAGCAGTAGCGGGGCCCACTACGAGCAGTACTTC; CDR3 protein: CASSSSGAHYEQYF
V gene: TRBV9; J gene: TRBJ1-4; CDR3 length: 14; clone size: .; D gene: .; CDR3 DNA: TGTGCCAGCAGCGTAGTGGGGTCTAATGAAAAACTGTTTTTT; CDR3 protein: CASSVVGSNEKLFF
V gene: TRBV10-1; J gene: TRBJ2-3; CDR3 length: 16; clone size: few; D gene: TRBD2; CDR3 DNA: TGCGCCAGCAGTGAATGGGGAGCGGGAGAGACAGATACGCAGTATTTT; CDR3 protein: CASSEWGAGETDTQYF
V gene: TRBV28; J gene: TRBJ1-2; CDR3 length: 11; clone size: .; D gene: .; CDR3 DNA: TGTGCCAGCAGTTTTATTCGTGGCTACACCTTC; CDR3 protein: CASSFIRGYTF
V gene: TRBV4-1; J gene: TRBJ1-2; CDR3 length: 14; clone size: .; D gene: .; CDR3 DNA: TGCGCCAGCAGCCCTGCTAGCAGGGGTTATGGCTACACCTTC; CDR3 protein: CASSPASRGYGYTF